What follows is one TCR beta chain and its context. The method was immunoSEQ multiplex PCR; TCRdb's version includes in-frame clones alone and lacks a portion of them. Here the sample spans about 210,000 clones, 84% being singletons. The data were taken from a study of blood T cell repertoires in COVID-19. About the study: COVID-19 samples, acute and convalescent, were from the United States, Italy and Spain.

Per the germline V gene, CDR1 is SNHLY and CDR2 is FYNNEI. V dropped 4 bases and J dropped 2 bases, with 11 bases sitting between them. CDR3 length: 14 amino acids. The clonotype was recovered from a man aged 50 or older with active or convalescent COVID-19. The V call is TRBV2, the J call TRBJ1-2, with D maybe TRBD1 (6 bases). Sequenced: peripheral blood. This CDR3 reads CASSGLTGNYGYTF. The DNA of the CDR3 is TGTGCCAGCAGTGGGCTTACAGGGAACTATGGCTACACCTTC.